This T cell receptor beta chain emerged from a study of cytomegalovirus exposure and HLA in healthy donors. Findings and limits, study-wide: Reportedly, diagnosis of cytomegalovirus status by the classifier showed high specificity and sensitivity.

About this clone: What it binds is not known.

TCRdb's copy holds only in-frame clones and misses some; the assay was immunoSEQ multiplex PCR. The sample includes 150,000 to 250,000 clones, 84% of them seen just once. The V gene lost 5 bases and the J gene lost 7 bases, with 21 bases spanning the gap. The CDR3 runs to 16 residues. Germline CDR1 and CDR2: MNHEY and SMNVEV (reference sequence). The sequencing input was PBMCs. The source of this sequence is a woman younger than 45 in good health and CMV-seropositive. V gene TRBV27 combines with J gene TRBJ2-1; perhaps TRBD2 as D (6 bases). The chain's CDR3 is CASSLTQSGFWNEQFF. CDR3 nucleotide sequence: TGTGCCAGCAGTCTCACCCAGAGCGGGTTTTGGAATGAGCAGTTCTTC.